The rows below give T cell receptor beta chains drawn from one sample of a study of yellow fever vaccine responses in identical twins. MiXCR, run by TCRdb on the RT-PCR reads, gives a single entry per CDR3 protein. The sample lists 15,000 to 20,000 distinct CDR3 sequences; approximately 70% were seen once. The sequencing here drew on T cells from blood (PBMCs), unsorted or a sorted subset (not recorded which), taken before or after yellow fever vaccination (not recorded which). These receptors all come from a woman between 18 and 30 years old who received the yellow fever vaccine. The CDR3 runs from the conserved cysteine through the conserved F or W. The order of the fields is J gene, V gene, clone size, D gene, CDR3 protein, CDR3 DNA. D genes are given only for firm matches. Only some rows state a clone size, as once, few, many or a class for expanded clones.

TRBJ2-7,TRBV29-1,few,.,CSVEEARLVF,TGCAGCGTTGAAGAGGCCCGACTAGTCTTC
TRBJ2-5,TRBV7-3,.,.,CASSLQLETQYF,TGTGCCAGCAGCTTACAGCTTGAGACCCAGTACTTC
TRBJ2-5,TRBV12-3/TRBV12-4,.,TRBD1,CASSVRQGYQETQYF,TGTGCCAGCAGTGTCAGACAGGGTTACCAAGAGACCCAGTACTTC
TRBJ2-3,TRBV7-9,few,.,CASSSSGATDTQYF,TGTGCCAGCAGCTCAAGCGGAGCAACAGATACGCAGTATTTT
TRBJ2-2,TRBV11-1,.,.,CASTRAAANTGELFF,TGTGCCAGCACCAGGGCTGCCGCGAACACCGGGGAGCTGTTTTTT
TRBJ2-1,TRBV10-3,.,TRBD1,CAIRGQGYEQFF,TGTGCCATCAGAGGACAGGGGTATGAGCAGTTCTTC
TRBJ1-1,TRBV5-6,.,TRBD1,CASSPGLGRGHTEAFF,TGTGCCAGCAGCCCTGGGTTAGGCAGGGGGCACACTGAAGCTTTCTTT
TRBJ2-1,TRBV7-9,few,TRBD2,CASSARTSGNEQFF,TGTGCCAGCAGCGCCCGGACTAGCGGGAATGAGCAGTTCTTC
TRBJ2-3,TRBV28,.,.,CASRIRDGSTDTQYF,TGTGCCAGCAGGATCCGGGACGGTAGCACAGATACGCAGTATTTT
TRBJ1-2,TRBV7-6,.,.,CASSSPLHEEIANYGYTF,TGTGCCAGCAGCTCACCCCTGCATGAGGAGATAGCTAACTATGGCTACACCTTC
TRBJ2-1,TRBV7-6,.,.,CASSLLFGEQFF,TGTGCCAGCAGCTTATTATTTGGTGAGCAGTTCTTC
TRBJ1-1,TRBV20-1,once,.,CRQGVRNTEAFF,TGCAGGCAAGGGGTTCGGAACACTGAAGCTTTCTTT